The entry below describes one T cell receptor beta chain. Its specificity is not known. The data stem from a study of T cell responses to AZD1222 COVID-19 vaccine. The study, taken as a whole, reports: Two doses of AZD1222 preceded a rise in Spike-specific TCR breadth and depth. Of the AZD1222 recipients, only five to seven were seropositive at baseline. Females outnumbered males among donors, who were mostly white British; clonal diversity was possibly underestimated.

The assay was immunoSEQ multiplex PCR, and TCRdb's table has in-frame clones only and misses some. The sample holds hundreds of thousands of clones, 85% to 95% seen once. CDR3 length equals 12 residues. Germline V gene sequence: CDR1 SEHNR, CDR2 FQNEAQ (reference sequence). V dropped 1 base and J dropped 8 bases, with 8 bases sitting between them. The source material was peripheral blood, sampled 28 days after the second AZD1222 dose. The sequence was obtained from an adult who received the AZD1222 COVID-19 vaccine. This rearrangement joins TRBV7-9 to TRBJ1-2; no reliable D call. The CDR3 region is CASSLGSRGYTF. CDR3 coding DNA: TGTGCCAGCAGCTTAGGGTCCCGGGGCTACACCTTC.